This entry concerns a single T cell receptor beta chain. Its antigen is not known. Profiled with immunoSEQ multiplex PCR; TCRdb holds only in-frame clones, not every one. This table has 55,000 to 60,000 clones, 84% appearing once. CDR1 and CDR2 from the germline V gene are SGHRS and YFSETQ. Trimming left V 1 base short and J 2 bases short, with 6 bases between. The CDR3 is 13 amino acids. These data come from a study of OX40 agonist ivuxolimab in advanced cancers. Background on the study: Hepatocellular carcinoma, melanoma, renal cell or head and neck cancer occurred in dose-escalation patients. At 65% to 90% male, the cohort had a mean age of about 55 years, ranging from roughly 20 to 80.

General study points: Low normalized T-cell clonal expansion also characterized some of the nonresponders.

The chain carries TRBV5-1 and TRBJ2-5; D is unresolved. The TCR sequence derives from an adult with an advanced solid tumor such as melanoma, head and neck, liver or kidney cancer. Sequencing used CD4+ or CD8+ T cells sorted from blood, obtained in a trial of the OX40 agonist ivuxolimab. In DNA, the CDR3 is TGCGCCAGCAGCTTGAGTCAGCAAGAGACCCAGTACTTC. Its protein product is CASSLSQQETQYF. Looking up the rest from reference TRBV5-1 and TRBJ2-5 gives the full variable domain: KAGVTQTPRYLIKTRGQQVTLSCSPISGHRSVSWYQQTPGQGLQFLFEYFSETQRNKGNFPGRFSGRQFSNSRSEMNVSTLELGDSALYLCASSLSQQETQYFGPGTRLLVL.